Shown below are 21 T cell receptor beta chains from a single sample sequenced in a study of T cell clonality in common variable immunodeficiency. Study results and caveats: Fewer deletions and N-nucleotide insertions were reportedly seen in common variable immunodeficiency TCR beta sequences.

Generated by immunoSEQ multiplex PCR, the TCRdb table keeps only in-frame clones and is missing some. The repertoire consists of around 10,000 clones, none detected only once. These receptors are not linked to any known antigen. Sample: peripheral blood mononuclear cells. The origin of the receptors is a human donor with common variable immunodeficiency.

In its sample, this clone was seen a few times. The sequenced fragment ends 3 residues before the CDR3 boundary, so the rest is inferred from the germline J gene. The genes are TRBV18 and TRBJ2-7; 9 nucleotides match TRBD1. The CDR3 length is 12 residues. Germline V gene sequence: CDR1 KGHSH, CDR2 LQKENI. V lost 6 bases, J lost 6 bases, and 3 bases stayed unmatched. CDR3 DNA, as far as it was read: TGTGCCAGCTCCCCGACAGGGGGCGAG. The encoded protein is CASSPTGGE. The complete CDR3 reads CASSPTGGEQYF. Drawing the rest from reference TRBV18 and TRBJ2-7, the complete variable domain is NAGVMQNPRHLVRRRGQEARLRCSPMKGHSHVYWYRQLPEEGLKFMVYLQKENIIDESGMPKERFSAEFPKEGPSILRIQQVVRGDSAAYFCASSPTGGEQYFGPGTRLTVT.

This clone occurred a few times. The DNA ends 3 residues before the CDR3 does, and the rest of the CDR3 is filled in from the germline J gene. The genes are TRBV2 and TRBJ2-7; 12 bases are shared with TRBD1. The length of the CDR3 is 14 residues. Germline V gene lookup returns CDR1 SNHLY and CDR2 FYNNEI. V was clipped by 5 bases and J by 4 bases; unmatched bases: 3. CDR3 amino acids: CASSPGQGAYEQYF. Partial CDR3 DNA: TGTGCCAGCAGTCCGGGACAGGGGGCTTACGAG.

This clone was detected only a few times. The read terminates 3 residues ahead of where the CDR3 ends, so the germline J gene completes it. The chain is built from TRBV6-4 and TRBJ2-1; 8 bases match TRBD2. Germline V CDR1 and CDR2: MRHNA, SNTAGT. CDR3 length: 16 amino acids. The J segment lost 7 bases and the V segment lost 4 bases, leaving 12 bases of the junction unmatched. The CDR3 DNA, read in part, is TGTGCCAGCAGTGTGGCGGGAGGCTCATCGGGGAATGAG. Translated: CASSVAGGSSGNE. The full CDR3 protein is CASSVAGGSSGNEQFF.

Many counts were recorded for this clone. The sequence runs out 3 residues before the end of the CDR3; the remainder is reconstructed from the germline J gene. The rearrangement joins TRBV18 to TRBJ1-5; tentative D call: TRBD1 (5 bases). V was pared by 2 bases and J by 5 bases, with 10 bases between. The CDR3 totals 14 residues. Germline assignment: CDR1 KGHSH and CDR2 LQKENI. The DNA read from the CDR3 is TGTGCCAGCTCACCATTACAGGAAGATCAGCCC. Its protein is CASSPLQEDQP. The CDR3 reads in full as CASSPLQEDQPQHF.

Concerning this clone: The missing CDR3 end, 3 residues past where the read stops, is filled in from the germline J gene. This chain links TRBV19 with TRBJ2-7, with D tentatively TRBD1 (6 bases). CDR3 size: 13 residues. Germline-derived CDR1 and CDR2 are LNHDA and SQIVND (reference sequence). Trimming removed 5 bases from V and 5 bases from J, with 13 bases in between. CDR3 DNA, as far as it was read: TGTGCCAGTAGTTCAACAACAGGGAACGAG. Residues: CASSSTTGNE. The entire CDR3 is CASSSTTGNEQYF.

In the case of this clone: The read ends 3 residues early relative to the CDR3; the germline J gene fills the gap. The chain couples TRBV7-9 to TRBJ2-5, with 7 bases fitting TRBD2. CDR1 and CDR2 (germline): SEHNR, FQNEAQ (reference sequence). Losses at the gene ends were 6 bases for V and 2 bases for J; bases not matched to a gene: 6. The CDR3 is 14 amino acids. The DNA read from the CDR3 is TGTGCCAGCAGGCCTAGCGGAAATCAAGAGACC. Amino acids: CASRPSGNQET. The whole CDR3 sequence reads CASRPSGNQETQYF.

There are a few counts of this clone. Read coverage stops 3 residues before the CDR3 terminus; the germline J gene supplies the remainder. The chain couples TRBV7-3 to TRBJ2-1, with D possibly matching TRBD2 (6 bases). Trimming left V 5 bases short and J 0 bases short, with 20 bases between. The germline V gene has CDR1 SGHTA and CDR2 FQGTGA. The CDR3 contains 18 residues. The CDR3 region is CASSPYGIAASSYNEQFF. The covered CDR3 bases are TGTGCCAGCAGCCCATATGGGATAGCGGCAAGCTCCTACAATGAG.

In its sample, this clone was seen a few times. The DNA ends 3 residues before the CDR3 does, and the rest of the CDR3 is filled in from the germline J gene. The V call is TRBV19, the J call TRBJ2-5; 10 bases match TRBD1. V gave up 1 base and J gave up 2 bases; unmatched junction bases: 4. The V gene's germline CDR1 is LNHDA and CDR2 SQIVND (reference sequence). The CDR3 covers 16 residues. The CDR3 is CASSIGLGQGQETQYF. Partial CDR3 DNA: TGTGCCAGTAGTATAGGTTTGGGACAGGGGCAAGAGACC.

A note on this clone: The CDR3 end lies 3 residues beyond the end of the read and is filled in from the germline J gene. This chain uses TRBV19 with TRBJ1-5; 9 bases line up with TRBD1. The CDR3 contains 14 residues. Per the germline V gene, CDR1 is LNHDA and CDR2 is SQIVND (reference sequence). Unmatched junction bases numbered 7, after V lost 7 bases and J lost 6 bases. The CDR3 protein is CASTPDRGGQPQHF. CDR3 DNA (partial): TGTGCCAGTACCCCGGACAGGGGTGGTCAGCCC.

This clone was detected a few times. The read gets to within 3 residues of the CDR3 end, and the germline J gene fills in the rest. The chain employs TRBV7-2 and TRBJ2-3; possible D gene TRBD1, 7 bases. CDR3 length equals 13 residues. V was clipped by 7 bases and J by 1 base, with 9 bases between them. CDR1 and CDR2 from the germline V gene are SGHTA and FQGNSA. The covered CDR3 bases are TGTGCCAGCACCAGGGGGGGCACAGATACG. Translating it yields CASTRGGTDT. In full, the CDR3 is CASTRGGTDTQYF.

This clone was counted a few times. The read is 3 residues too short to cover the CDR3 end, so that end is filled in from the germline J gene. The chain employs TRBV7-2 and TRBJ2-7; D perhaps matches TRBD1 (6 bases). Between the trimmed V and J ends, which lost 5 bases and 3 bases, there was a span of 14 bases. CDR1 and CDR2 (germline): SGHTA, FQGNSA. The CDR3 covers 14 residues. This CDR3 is CASSHRVVDYEQYF. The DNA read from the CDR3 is TGTGCCAGCAGCCACAGGGTGGTGGACTACGAG. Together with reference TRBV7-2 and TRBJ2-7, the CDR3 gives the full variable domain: GAGVSQSPSNKVTEKGKDVELRCDPISGHTALYWYRQSLGQGLEFLIYFQGNSAPDKSGLPSDRFSAERTGGSVSTLTIQRTQQEDSAVYLCASSHRVVDYEQYFGPGTRLTVT.

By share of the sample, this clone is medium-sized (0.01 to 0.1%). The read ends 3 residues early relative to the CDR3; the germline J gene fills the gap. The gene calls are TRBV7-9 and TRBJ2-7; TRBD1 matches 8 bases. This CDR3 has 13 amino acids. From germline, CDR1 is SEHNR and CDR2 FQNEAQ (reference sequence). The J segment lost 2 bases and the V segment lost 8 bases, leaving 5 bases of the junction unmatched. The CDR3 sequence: CASSDRGTYEQYF. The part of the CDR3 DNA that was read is TGTGCCAGCTCCGACAGGGGAACCTACGAG.

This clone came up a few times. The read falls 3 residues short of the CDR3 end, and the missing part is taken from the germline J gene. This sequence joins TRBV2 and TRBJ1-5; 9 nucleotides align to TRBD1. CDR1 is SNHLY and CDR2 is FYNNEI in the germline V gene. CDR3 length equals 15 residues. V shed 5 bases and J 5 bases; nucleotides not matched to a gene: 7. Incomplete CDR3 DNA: TGTGCCAGCAGTCGCACAGGGGGCGCCGATCAGCCC. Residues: CASSRTGGADQP. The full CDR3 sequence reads CASSRTGGADQPQHF.

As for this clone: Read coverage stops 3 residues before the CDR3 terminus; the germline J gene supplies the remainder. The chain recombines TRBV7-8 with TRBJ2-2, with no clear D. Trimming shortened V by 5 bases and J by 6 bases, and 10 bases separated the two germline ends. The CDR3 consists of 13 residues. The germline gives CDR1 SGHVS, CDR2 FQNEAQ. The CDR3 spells CASSTMVAGELFF. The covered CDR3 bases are TGTGCCAGCAGCACCATGGTAGCCGGGGAG.

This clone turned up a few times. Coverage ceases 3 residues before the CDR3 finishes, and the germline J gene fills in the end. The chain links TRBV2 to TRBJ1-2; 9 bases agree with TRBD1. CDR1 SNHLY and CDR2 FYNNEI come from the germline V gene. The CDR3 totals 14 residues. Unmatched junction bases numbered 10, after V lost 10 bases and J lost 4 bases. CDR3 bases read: TGTGCCACTCGTGGACAGGGGACGAGCTATGGC. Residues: CATRGQGTSYG. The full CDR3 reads CATRGQGTSYGYTF. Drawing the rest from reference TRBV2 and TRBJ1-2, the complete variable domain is EPEVTQTPSHQVTQMGQEVILRCVPISNHLYFYWYRQILGQKVEFLVSFYNNEISEKSEIFDDQFSVERPDGSNFTLKIRSTKLEDSAMYFCATRGQGTSYGYTFGSGTRLTVV.

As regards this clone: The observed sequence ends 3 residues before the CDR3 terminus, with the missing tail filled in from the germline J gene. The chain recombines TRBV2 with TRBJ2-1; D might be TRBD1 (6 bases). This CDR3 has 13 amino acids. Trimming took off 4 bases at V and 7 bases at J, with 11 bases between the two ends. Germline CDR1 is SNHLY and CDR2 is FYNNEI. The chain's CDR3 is CASSVQGFNEQFF. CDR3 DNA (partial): TGTGCCAGCAGTGTACAGGGATTTAATGAG.

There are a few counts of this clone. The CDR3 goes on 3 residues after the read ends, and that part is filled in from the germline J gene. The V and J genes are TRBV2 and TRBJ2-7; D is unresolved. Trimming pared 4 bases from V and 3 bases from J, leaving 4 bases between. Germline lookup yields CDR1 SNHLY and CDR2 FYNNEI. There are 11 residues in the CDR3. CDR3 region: CASSAVYEQYF. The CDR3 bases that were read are TGTGCCAGCAGTGCAGTCTACGAG.

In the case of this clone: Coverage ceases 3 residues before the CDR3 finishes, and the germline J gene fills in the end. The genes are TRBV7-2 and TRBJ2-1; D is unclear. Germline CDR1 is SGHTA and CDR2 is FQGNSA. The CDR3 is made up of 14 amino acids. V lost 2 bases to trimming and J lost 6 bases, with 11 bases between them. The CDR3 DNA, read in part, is TGTGCCAGCAGCTTATCAGTCGTTACCAATGAG. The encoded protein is CASSLSVVTNE. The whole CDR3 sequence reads CASSLSVVTNEQFF.

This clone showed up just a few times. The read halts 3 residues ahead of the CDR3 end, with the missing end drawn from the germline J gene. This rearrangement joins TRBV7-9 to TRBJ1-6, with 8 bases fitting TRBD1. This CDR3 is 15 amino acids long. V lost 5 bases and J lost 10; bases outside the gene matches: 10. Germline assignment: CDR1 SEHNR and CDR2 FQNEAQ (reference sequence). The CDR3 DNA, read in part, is TGTGCCAGCAGCCCTAGGACAGGGAAAGGGTCACCC. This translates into CASSPRTGKGSP. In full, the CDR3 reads CASSPRTGKGSPLHF.

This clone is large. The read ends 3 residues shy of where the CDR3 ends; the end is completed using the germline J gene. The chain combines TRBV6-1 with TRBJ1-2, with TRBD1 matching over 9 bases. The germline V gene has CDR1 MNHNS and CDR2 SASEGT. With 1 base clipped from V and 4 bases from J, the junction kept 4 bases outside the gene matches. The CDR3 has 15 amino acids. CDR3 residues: CASSEGTGESYGYTF. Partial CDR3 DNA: TGTGCCAGCAGTGAAGGGACAGGGGAAAGCTATGGC.

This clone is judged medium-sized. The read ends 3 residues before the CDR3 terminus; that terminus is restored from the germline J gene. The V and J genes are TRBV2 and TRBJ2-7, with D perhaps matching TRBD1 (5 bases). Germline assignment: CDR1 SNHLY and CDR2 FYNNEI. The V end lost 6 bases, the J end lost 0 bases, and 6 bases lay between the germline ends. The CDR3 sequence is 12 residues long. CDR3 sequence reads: CASRDNSYEQYF. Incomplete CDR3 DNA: TGTGCCAGCAGGGACAACTCCTACGAG.